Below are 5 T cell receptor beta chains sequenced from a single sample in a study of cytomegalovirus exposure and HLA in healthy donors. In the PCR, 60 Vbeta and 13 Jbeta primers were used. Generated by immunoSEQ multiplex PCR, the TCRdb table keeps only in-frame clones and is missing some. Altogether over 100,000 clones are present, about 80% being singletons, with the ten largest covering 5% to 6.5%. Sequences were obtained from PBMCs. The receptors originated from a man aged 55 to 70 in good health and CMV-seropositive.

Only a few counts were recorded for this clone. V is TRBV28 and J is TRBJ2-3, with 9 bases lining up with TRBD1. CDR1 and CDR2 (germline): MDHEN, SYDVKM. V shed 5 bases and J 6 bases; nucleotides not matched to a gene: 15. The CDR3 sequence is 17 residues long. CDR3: CASSPPHGDREADTQYF. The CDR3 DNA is TGTGCCAGCAGTCCGCCCCACGGGGACAGGGAGGCGGATACGCAGTATTTT.

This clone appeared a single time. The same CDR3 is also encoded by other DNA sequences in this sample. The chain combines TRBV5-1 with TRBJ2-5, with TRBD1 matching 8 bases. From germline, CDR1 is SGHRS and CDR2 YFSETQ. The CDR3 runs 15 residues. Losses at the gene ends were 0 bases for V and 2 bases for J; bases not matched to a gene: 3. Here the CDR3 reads CASSLGRTGQETQYF. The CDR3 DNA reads TGCGCCAGCAGCTTGGGACGGACAGGGCAAGAGACCCAGTACTTC. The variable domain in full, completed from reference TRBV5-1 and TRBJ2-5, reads KAGVTQTPRYLIKTRGQQVTLSCSPISGHRSVSWYQQTPGQGLQFLFEYFSETQRNKGNFPGRFSGRQFSNSRSEMNVSTLELGDSALYLCASSLGRTGQETQYFGPGTRLLVL.

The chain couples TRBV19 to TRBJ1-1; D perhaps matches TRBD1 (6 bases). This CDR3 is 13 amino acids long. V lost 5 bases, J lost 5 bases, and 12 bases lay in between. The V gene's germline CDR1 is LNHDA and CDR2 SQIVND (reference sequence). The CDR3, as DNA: TGTGCCAGTAGTTACCAGGGGAGTACTGAAGCTTTCTTT. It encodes CASSYQGSTEAFF.

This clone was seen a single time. CDR3 sequence (DNA): TGTGCCAGCAGCCTGGGGACGGGATTGGCAGATACGCAGTATTTT. Its translation is CASSLGTGLADTQYF. The V and J genes are TRBV5-4 and TRBJ2-3, with D possibly called TRBD1 or TRBD2 (5 bases each). V shed 4 bases and J shed 4 bases, with 16 bases lying between them. The CDR3 has 15 amino acids. Germline assignment: CDR1 SGHNT and CDR2 YYREEE (reference sequence).

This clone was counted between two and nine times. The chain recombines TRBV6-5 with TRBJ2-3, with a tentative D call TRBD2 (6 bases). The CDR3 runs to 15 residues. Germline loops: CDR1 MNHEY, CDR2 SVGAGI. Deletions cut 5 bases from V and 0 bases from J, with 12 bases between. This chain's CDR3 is CASSVGTESTDTQYF. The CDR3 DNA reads TGTGCCAGCAGTGTCGGGACTGAGAGCACAGATACGCAGTATTTT.